What follows is one TCR beta chain and its context. The CDR3 runs 13 residues. CDR1 is MDHEN and CDR2 is SYDVKM in the germline V gene. The V end was cut by 7 bases, the J end by 4 bases, with 12 bases between. This specimen belongs to a study of blood T cell repertoires in COVID-19. About the research overall: The United States, Italy and Spain were the sources of the acute and convalescent COVID-19 samples.

Profiling relied on immunoSEQ multiplex PCR, and the TCRdb table lists in-frame clones only, not all of them. The table shows approximately 250,000 clones, with approximately 90% occurring only once. J is TRBJ2-3 and V is TRBV28; D gene ambiguous. Sequenced sample: PBMCs or T cells enriched from blood (not recorded which). The clonotype was recovered from a man aged 40-50 years who had been exposed to COVID-19. Here the CDR3 DNA reads TGTGCCAGCATCAATCCCAGGTCAGATACGCAGTATTTT. Translating gives CASINPRSDTQYF. The full variable domain, in which reference TRBV28 and TRBJ2-3 provide the parts outside the CDR3, is DVKVTQSSRYLVKRTGEKVFLECVQDMDHENMFWYRQDPGLGLRLIYFSYDVKMKEKGDIPEGYSVSREKKERFSLILESASTNQTSMYLCASINPRSDTQYFGPGTRLTVL.